This entry concerns a single T cell receptor beta chain. What it binds is not known. This sample was included in a study of shared clonotypes between healthy human individuals. A roughly 220 ng quantity of DNA, 25,000 to 30,000 T cell genomes, went into the sorted-subset replicate PCRs. Some clones are missing from TCRdb's copy, which holds only in-frame ones; the method was immunoSEQ multiplex PCR. The sample consists of over 2,000,000 clones, 93% of them appearing once. Terminally differentiated effector memory CD45RA+ cells were excluded by CCR7 positive selection of CD45RO-negative cells. Notes on the study in general: An anticipated effect of sequencing depth on clonotype sharing among donors was recognized. Researchers found naive subsets generally carried larger estimated richness than memory subsets.

Sequencing was performed on naive CD8+ T cells from PBMCs. This TCR was recovered from a man aged 18 to 35 in good health. Some clones in this sample may be carry-over from other donors' samples.

The CDR3 reads CASSTLTGHSRGTIYF. The DNA for the CDR3 is TGTGCCAGCAGCACGCTGACAGGGCACTCGAGGGGCACCATATATTTT. The chain links TRBV9 to TRBJ1-3, with TRBD1 matching 7 bases. CDR1 and CDR2 from the germline V gene are SGDLS and YYNGEE. This CDR3 is built from 16 residues. V lost 4 bases, J lost 9 bases, and 16 bases stayed unmatched. Drawing the rest from reference TRBV9 and TRBJ1-3, the complete variable domain is DSGVTQTPKHLITATGQRVTLRCSPRSGDLSVYWYQQSLDQGLQFLIQYYNGEERAKGNILERFSAQQFPDLHSELNLSSLELGDSALYFCASSTLTGHSRGTIYFGEGSWLTVV.